This TCR beta chain was sequenced in a study of T cell responses to AZD1222 COVID-19 vaccine. The V and J ends lost 1 base and 7 bases, in that order; junction bases with no gene match: 5. The length of the CDR3 is 13 residues. The germline gives CDR1 GTSNPN, CDR2 SVGIG (reference sequence). Assay used: immunoSEQ multiplex PCR; TCRdb lists only in-frame clones, some missing. Found here are some 120,000 clones, about 90% of them singletons; the top ten hold roughly 5.7%. Sequences were derived from peripheral blood, sampled on day 0 of AZD1222 vaccination. The sequence was collected from an adult in good health. J is TRBJ2-5 and V is TRBV30; 8 nucleotides line up with TRBD1. CDR3: CAWSGGTGGTQYF. The CDR3, as DNA: TGTGCCTGGAGTGGAGGGACAGGCGGGACCCAGTACTTC.